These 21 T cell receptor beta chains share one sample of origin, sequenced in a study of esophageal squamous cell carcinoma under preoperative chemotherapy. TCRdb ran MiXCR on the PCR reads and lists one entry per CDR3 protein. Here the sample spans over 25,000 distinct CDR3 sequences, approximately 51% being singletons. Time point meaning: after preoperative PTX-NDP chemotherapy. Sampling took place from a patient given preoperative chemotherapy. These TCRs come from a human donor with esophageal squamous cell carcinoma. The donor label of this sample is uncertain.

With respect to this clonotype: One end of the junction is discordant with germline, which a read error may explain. This CDR3 is CGSHAGSTDTLFF. The CDR3 region has the DNA TGTGGCAGCCACGCTGGAAGCACAGATACGCTGTTTTTT. The chain couples TRBV7-8 to TRBJ2-2; D is uncertain. The CDR3 is made up of 13 amino acids. Germline CDR1 and CDR2: SGHVS and FQNEAQ. Variable domain in full (rest from reference TRBV7-8 and TRBJ2-2): GAGVSQSPRYKVAKRGQDVALRCDPISGHVSLFWYQQALGQGPEFLTYFQNEAQLDKSGLPSDRFFAERPEGSVSTLKIQRTQQEDSAVYLCGSHAGSTDTLFFGEGSRLTVL.

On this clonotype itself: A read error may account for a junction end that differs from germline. DNA for the CDR3: TGTGGCAGCTCGGGGGGGTGGGCCACAAACATTCAGTACTTC. Its protein is CGSSGGWATNIQYF. The chain links TRBV6-1 to TRBJ2-4, with 8 bases matching TRBD2. The germline V gene has CDR1 MNHNS and CDR2 SASEGT. The CDR3 loop spans 14 amino acids.

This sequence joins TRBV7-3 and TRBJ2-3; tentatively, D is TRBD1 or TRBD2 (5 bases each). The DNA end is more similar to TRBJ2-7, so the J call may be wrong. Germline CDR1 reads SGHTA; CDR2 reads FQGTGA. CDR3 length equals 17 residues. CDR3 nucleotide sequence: TGTGCCAGCAGCCGCAAACCGGGGCTGTGGGCCAAAGATACGCAGTACTTC. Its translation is CASSRKPGLWAKDTQYF.

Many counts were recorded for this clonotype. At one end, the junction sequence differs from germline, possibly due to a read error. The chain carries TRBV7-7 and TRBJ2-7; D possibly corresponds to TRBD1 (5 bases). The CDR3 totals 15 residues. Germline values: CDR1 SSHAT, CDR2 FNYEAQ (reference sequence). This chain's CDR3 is CASSLGQGYGYEQYF. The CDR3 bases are TGTGCTAGCAGCTTAGGTCAGGGCTACGGGTACGAGCAGTACTTC.

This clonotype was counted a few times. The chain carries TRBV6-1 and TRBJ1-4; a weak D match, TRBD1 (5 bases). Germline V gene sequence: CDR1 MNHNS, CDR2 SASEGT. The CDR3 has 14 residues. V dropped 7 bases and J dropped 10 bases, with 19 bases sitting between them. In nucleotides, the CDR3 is TGTGCCAGCAAACTCCGGGACGCCGACTCAAAACTGTTTTTT. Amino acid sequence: CASKLRDADSKLFF.

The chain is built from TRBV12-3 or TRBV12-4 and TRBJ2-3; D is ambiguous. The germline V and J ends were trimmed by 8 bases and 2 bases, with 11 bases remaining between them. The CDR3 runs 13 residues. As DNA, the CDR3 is TGTGCCAGCGATAAGGCCCACACAGATACGCAGTATTTT. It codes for CASDKAHTDTQYF.

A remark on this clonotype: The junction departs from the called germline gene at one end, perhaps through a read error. In nucleotides, the CDR3 is TGTGCGGGCCGCGGGGGCCGTGTCCAAGATACCCAGTACTTC. Translating it yields CAGRGGRVQDTQYF. J is TRBJ2-5 and V is TRBV7-6, with D maybe TRBD2 (7 bases). There are 14 residues in the CDR3. CDR1 and CDR2 (germline): SGHVS, FNYEAQ.

CDR3 in amino acids: CASSSFPLAGGRETQYF. CDR3 DNA sequence: TGTGCCAGCAGCTCCTTCCCTCTAGCGGGCGGTAGGGAGACCCAGTACTTC. The genes are TRBV7-3 and TRBJ2-5, with TRBD2 matching 8 bases. Germline trimming cut 4 bases from V and 5 bases from J; bases unmatched to any gene: 15. The CDR3 totals 17 residues. Germline V lookup: CDR1 SGHTA, CDR2 FQGTGA.

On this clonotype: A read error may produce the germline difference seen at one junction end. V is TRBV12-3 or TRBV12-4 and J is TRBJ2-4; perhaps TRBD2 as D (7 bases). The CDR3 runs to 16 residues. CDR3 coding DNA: TGTGCCAGCCGTGCCTCGAGGGGGGGAGCCAAAGACACGCAGTATTTC. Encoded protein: CASRASRGGAKDTQYF.

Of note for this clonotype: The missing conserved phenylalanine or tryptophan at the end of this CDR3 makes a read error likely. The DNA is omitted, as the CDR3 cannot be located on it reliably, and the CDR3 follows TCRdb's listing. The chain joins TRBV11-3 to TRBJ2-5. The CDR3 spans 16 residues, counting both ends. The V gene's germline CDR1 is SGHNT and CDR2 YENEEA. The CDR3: CASSLGRVDVQATRLS.

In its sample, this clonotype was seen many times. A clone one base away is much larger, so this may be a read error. CDR3 residues: CASSLSGRTYNEQYF. CDR3 bases: TGTGCCAGCAGCCTTAGCGGGCGGACCTACAATGAGCAGTACTTC. This sequence joins TRBV7-8 and TRBJ2-5; 7 bases line up with TRBD2. J lost 11 bases, V lost 5 bases, and 17 bases had no gene match. Looked up from germline, CDR1 is SGHVS and CDR2 is FQNEAQ. This CDR3 has 15 residues.

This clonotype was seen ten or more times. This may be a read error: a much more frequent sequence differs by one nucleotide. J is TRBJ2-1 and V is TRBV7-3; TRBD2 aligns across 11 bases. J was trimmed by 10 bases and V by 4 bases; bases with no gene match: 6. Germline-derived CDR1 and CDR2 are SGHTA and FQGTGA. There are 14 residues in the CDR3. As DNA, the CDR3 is TGTGCCAGCAGCTACCGGACTAGCGGGTACGAGCAGTTCTTC. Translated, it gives CASSYRTSGYEQFF.

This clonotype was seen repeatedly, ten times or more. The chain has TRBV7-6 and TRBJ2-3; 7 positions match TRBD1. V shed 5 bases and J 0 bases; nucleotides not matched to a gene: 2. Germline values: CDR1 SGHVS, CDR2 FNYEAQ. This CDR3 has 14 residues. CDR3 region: CASSTGQSTDTQYF. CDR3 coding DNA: TGTGCCAGCAGCACGGGACAGAGCACAGATACGCAGTATTTT.

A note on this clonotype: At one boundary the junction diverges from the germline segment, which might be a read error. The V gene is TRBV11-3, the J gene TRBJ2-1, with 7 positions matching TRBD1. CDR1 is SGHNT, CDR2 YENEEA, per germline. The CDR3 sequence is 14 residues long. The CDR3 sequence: CASSLDRTGDEQFF. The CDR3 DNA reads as TGTGCCAGCAGCTTAGATAGGACAGGCGATGAGCAGTTTTTT.

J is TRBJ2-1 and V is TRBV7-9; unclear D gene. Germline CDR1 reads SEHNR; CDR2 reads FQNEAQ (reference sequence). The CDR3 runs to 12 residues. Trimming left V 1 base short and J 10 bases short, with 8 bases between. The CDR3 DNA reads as TGTGCCAGCAGCTTAGTAGGCGAGGAGCAGTTCTTC. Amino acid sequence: CASSLVGEEQFF.

DNA for the CDR3: TGTGCCAGCAGTTACGCTAGCGAGAGAGGAAGCTCCTACAATGAGCAGTACTTC. This codes for CASSYASERGSSYNEQYF. This sequence joins TRBV6-5 and TRBJ2-3; possible D gene TRBD2, 6 bases. The J call is uncertain, as TRBJ2-7 better fits the DNA end. CDR1 MNHEY and CDR2 SVGAGI come from the germline V gene. This CDR3 has 18 amino acids.

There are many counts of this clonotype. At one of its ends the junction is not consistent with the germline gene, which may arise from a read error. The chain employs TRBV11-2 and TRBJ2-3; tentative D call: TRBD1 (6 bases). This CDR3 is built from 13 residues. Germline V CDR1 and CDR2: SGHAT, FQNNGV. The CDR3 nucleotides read TGTGCCAGCAGCTTAATGGGGGCCAACCACCTGGATTTT. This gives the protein CASSLMGANHLDF.

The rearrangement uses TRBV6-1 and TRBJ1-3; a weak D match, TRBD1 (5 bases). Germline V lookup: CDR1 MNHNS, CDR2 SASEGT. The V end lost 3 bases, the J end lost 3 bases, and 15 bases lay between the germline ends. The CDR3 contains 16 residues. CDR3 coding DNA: TGTGCCAGCAGTGATCGTGGCAGGGCGAGTGGAAACACCATATATTTT. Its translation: CASSDRGRASGNTIYF.

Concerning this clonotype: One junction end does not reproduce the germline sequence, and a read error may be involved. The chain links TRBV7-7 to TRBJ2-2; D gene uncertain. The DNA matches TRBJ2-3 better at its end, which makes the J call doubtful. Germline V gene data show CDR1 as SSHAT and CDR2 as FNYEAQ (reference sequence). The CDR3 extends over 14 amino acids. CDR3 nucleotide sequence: TGTGCTAGCAGCCGGCGGCTGGGCACCGATGAGCAGTATTTT. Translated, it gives CASSRRLGTDEQYF.

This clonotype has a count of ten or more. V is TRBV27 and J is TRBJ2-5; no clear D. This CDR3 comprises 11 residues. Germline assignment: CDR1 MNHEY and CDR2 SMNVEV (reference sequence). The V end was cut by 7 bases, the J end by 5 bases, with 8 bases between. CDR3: CASTLGETQYF. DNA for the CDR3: TGTGCCAGCACCCTCGGTGAGACCCAGTACTTC.

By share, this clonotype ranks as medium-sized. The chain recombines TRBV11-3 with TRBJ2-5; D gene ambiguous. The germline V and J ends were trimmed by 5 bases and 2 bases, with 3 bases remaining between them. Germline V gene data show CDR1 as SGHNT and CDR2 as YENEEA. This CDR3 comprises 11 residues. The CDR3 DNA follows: TGTGCCAGCAGCACTCAAGAGACCCAGTACTTC. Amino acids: CASSTQETQYF.